The clone carrying this T cell receptor (beta chain) was seen many times. Its target is not known. CDR3 length: 15 residues. The ends were cut back, 5 bases at V and 6 bases at J, with 17 bases in the middle. Per the germline V gene, CDR1 is SGHTA and CDR2 is FQGNSA. TCRbeta library construction was performed incorporating unique molecular identifiers. TCRdb analysed the PCR reads with MiXCR anew, one entry per CDR3 protein. The sample yields some 200,000 distinct CDR3 sequences, roughly 6% seen once. This record belongs to a study of T-cell reconstitution after alpha-beta-depleted transplantation in children. Study findings and constraints: At the one-year point after transplant, T-cell counts and TCRbeta diversity were found to come mostly from T cells that had been newly produced.

This TCR was recovered from a girl under three years old with combined immunodeficiency, due to receive a stem cell transplant. J is TRBJ2-1 and V is TRBV7-2, with D hard to call. The sequencing used PBMCs, collected before TCRalphabeta/CD19-depleted stem cell transplant. CDR3 loop: CASSQLSGRVNEQFF. The DNA of the CDR3 is TGTGCCAGCAGCCAACTCTCGGGCAGAGTCAATGAGCAGTTCTTC.